This entry lists 11 T cell receptor beta chains sequenced from one sample in a study of post-analysis software for immune sequencing data. Study-wide findings and caveats: TRBV5-6, TRBV5-1 and TRBV20-1 were among four to six TRBV segments more frequent in patients than controls.

Their specific antigens are unknown. Included in the TCR beta cDNA libraries were unique molecular identifiers. TCRdb re-called the PCR reads with MiXCR, one entry per CDR3 protein. The sample has a few hundred thousand distinct CDR3 sequences, 34% seen once. Sample: blood. The receptors come from a girl between 2 and 17 years old with multiple sclerosis.

The genes are TRBV3-1 and TRBJ1-6; D ambiguous. V was clipped by 1 base and J by 4 bases, with 5 bases between them. In germline, CDR1 is LGHDT, CDR2 YNNKEL (reference sequence). CDR3 length: 14 residues. CDR3 loop: CASSQVQYNSPLHF. The CDR3 nucleotides are TGTGCCAGCAGCCAAGTACAGTATAATTCACCCCTCCACTTT.

A few counts support this clonotype. The chain carries TRBV29-1 and TRBJ1-2; 7 bases match TRBD1. The J segment lost 0 bases and the V segment lost 4 bases, leaving 8 bases of the junction unmatched. Germline V gene sequence: CDR1 SQVTM, CDR2 ANQGSEA. The CDR3 loop spans 15 amino acids. The chain's CDR3 is CSVGADRVANYGYTF. The DNA for the CDR3 is TGCAGCGTTGGCGCCGACAGGGTAGCTAACTATGGCTACACCTTC.

This clonotype was found a few times. This chain uses TRBV10-1 with TRBJ1-2; maybe TRBD1 (5 bases). The CDR3 runs to 16 residues. CDR1 is WNHNN, CDR2 SYGVQD, per germline (reference sequence). Trimming shortened V by 6 bases and J by 6 bases, and 23 bases separated the two germline ends. CDR3 loop: CASSPGTGSSTHGYTF. The CDR3, as DNA: TGCGCCAGCAGCCCCGGAACAGGTTCCTCGACGCATGGCTACACCTTC.

This chain joins TRBV20-1 and TRBJ2-5; D gene uncertain. Germline V gene lookup returns CDR1 DFQATT and CDR2 SNEGSKA (reference sequence). Between the trimmed V and J ends, which lost 1 base and 1 base, there was a span of 7 bases. The CDR3 length is 13 residues. CDR3 bases: TGCAGTGCTAGAGTTGCTACCCAAGAGACCCAGTACTTC. The encoded protein is CSARVATQETQYF.

The gene calls are TRBV11-1 and TRBJ2-1; 11 nucleotides align to TRBD2. Trimming removed 0 bases from V and 6 bases from J; junction bases left unmatched: 4. Looked up from germline, CDR1 is SGHAT and CDR2 is FQDESV (reference sequence). The CDR3 is 16 residues long. CDR3 sequence: CASSLATSGVFNEQFF. Written as DNA, the CDR3 is TGTGCCAGCAGCTTAGCGACTAGCGGGGTTTTCAATGAGCAGTTCTTC.

The chain joins TRBV10-3 to TRBJ1-1, with 7 bases identical to TRBD1. Trimming at V came to 3 bases and at J to 0 bases, leaving 7 bases not matched to a gene. Germline V CDR1 and CDR2: ENHRY, SYGVKD. This CDR3 is built from 16 residues. The CDR3 protein is CAISDSAGQLNTEAFF. The CDR3 region has the DNA TGTGCCATCAGTGATTCTGCGGGACAGTTGAACACTGAAGCTTTCTTT.

The V call is TRBV12-3 or TRBV12-4, the J call TRBJ2-2; tentatively, D is TRBD2 (5 bases). The V gene lost 5 bases and the J gene lost 4 bases, with 11 bases spanning the gap. The CDR3 consists of 14 residues. The CDR3 loop reads CASSRTTITGELFF. CDR3 bases: TGTGCCAGCAGTAGAACGACTATCACCGGGGAGCTGTTTTTT.

CDR3 amino acids: CSARLGRGTEAFF. DNA of the CDR3: TGCAGTGCTAGGTTGGGGAGGGGCACTGAAGCTTTCTTT. The gene calls are TRBV20-1 and TRBJ1-1; D perhaps matches TRBD1 (5 bases). The CDR3 is 13 residues long. Trimming stripped 3 bases from V and 4 bases from J, with 12 bases between. The germline V gene has CDR1 DFQATT and CDR2 SNEGSKA (reference sequence).

The genes are TRBV4-1 and TRBJ2-3; 9 positions match TRBD2. The CDR3 consists of 19 residues. With 0 bases clipped from V and 1 base from J, the junction kept 11 bases outside the gene matches. Germline V gene data show CDR1 as MGHRA and CDR2 as YSYEKL. The CDR3 DNA sequence: TGCGCCAGCAGCCAAGATCTCCCGACTAGCGGAAGACGCACAGATACGCAGTATTTT. Amino acid sequence: CASSQDLPTSGRRTDTQYF.

The chain recombines TRBV4-2 with TRBJ1-1, with D maybe TRBD1 (5 bases). The V gene's germline CDR1 is LGHNA and CDR2 YNFKEQ. This CDR3 is built from 14 residues. Trimming removed 6 bases from V and 4 bases from J, with 15 bases in between. CDR3 DNA: TGTGCCAGCAGTCACCCCCTGACAGCCACTGAAGCTTTCTTT. Protein: CASSHPLTATEAFF.

V and J are TRBV7-8 and TRBJ2-5; a possible D gene is TRBD1 (5 bases). Germline-derived CDR1 and CDR2 are SGHVS and FQNEAQ. Trimming shortened V by 1 base and J by 2 bases, and 11 bases separated the two germline ends. The CDR3 loop spans 15 amino acids. CDR3 nucleotide sequence: TGTGCCAGCAGCTTAGTTCCGACAGATCAAGAGACCCAGTACTTC. This codes for CASSLVPTDQETQYF.